This TCR beta chain was sequenced in a study of blood T cell repertoires in COVID-19. Deletions cut 0 bases from V and 0 bases from J, with 6 bases between. This CDR3 has 15 residues. Germline lookup yields CDR1 SGHVS and CDR2 FQNEAQ. Original data processing: Amplification with reference gene primers provided the estimates of nucleated cell counts. Measured with immunoSEQ multiplex PCR; TCRdb has only the in-frame clones, and not every one. That table furnishes V, J and clone size, whereas the DNA furnished D and trimming. The sample holds hundreds of thousands of clones; about nine tenths are singletons and the top ten take around 2.5%. All enrollees were about 18 to 95 years old and from 25 or so US areas. Participants were placed into cohorts based on the clinical history they reported. Recovered Cohort 3 donors showed two negative PCRs, clearance, or symptom resolution.

Material for sequencing was PBMCs or T cells enriched from blood (not recorded which). This receptor was obtained from a man between 60 and 70 years old who had recovered from COVID-19. The chain is built from TRBV7-8 and TRBJ1-3; no firm D call. CDR3 sequence: CASSLAEVSGNTIYF. CDR3 coding DNA: TGTGCCAGCAGCTTAGCGGAGGTCTCTGGAAACACCATATATTTT.